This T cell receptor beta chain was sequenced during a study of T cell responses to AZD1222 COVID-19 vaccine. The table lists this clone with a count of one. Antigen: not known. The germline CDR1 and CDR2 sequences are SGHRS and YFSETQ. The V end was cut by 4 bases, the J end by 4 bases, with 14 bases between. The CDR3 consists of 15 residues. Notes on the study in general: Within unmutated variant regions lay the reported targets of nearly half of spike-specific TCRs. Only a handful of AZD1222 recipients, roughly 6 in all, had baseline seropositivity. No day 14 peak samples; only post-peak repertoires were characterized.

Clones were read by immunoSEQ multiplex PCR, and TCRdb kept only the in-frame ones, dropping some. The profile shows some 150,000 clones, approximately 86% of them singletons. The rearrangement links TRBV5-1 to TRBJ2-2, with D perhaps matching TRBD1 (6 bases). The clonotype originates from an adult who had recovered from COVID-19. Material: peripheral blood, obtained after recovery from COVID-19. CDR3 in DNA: TGCGCCAGCAGCCCCGGGACACCGTCCACCGGGGAGCTGTTTTTT. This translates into CASSPGTPSTGELFF.